This TCR beta chain comes out of a study of Ad26.COV2.S vaccination and SARS-CoV-2 variants. V lost 3 bases and J lost 1; bases outside the gene matches: 3. This CDR3 region has 15 residues. Germline V gene lookup returns CDR1 SEHNR and CDR2 FQNEAQ (reference sequence). Libraries were prepared by immunoSEQ multiplex PCR; TCRdb keeps only in-frame clonotypes and omits some of them. The sample yields hundreds of thousands of clones, 90% seen once. The treatment is: over 15 received Ad26.COV2.S at low or high dose, single or two shots; roughly five received placebo; per-sample allocation not given. Specimen acquisition occurred on day 63 following the initial vaccine or placebo injection.

This clonotype was obtained from a person between 18 and 59 years old who received the Ad26.COV2.S COVID-19 vaccine or a placebo. This chain connects TRBV7-9 to TRBJ1-1; 9 nucleotides agree with TRBD1. The sequencing used peripheral blood, collected in a trial of Ad26.COV2.S vaccine versus placebo. The CDR3 DNA reads as TGTGCCAGCAGCTTCGTGGGACAGGGGAACACTGAAGCTTTCTTT. Protein: CASSFVGQGNTEAFF.